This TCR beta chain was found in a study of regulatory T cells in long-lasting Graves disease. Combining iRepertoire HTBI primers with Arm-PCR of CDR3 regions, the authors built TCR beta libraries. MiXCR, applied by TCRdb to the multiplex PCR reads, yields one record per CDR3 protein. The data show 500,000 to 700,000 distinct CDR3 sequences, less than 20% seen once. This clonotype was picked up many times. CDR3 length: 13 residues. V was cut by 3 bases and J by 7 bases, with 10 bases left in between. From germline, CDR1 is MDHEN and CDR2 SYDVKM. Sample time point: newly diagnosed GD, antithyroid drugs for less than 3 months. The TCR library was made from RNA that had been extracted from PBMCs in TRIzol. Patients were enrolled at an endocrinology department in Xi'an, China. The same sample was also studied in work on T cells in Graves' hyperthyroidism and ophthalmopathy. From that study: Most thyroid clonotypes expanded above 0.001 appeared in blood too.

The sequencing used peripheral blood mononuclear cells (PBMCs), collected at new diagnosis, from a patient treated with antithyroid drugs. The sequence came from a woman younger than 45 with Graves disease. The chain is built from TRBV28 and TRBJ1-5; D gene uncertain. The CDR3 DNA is TGTGCCAGCAGTTTGTCCGGGAAACAGCCCCAGCATTTT. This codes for CASSLSGKQPQHF.